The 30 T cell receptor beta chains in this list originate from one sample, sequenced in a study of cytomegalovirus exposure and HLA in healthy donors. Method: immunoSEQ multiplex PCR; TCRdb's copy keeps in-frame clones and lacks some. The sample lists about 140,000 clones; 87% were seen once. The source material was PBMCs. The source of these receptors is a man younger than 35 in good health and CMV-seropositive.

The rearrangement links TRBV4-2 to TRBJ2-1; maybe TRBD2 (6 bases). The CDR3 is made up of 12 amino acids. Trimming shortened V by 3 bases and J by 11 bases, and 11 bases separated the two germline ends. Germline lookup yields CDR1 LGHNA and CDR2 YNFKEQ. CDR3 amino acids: CASSHRDSKQFF. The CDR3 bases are TGTGCCAGCAGCCATCGGGACTCCAAGCAGTTCTTC.

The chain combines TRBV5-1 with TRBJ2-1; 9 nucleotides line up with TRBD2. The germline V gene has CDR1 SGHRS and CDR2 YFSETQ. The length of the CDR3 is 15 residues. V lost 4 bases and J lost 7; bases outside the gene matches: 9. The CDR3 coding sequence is TGCGCCAGCAGCCAAGGGACTAGCAATAATAATGAGCAGTTCTTC. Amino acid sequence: CASSQGTSNNNEQFF.

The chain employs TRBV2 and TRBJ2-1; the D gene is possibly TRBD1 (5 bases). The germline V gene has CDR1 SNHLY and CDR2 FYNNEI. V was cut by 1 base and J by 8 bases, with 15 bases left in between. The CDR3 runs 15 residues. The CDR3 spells CASSEGGQGIDEQFF. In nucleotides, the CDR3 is TGTGCCAGCAGTGAAGGGGGTCAGGGTATTGATGAGCAGTTCTTC.

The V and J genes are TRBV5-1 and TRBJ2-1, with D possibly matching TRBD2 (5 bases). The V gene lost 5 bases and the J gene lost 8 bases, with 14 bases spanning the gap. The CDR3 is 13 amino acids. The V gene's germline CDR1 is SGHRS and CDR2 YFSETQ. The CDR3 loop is CASSLPGSDEQFF. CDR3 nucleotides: TGCGCCAGCAGTCTACCGGGGAGCGATGAGCAGTTCTTC.

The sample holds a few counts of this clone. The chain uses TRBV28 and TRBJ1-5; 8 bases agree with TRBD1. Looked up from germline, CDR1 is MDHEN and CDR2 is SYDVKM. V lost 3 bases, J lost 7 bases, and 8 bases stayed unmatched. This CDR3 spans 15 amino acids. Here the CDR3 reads CASSLRSGGGQPQHF. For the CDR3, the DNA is TGTGCCAGCAGTTTGAGATCAGGGGGCGGGCAGCCCCAGCATTTT.

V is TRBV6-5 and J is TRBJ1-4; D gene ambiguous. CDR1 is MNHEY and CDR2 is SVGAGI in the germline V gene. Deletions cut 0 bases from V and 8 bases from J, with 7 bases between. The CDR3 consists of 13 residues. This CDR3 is CASSYSIREKLFF. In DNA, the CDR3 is TGTGCCAGCAGTTACTCGATTCGGGAAAAACTGTTTTTT.

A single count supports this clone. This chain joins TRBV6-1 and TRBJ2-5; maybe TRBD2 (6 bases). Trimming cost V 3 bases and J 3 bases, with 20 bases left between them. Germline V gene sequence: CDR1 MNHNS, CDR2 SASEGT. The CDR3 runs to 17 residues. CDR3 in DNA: TGTGCCAGCAGTGACGGGGCGGGGCGGAGAAGGGAAGAGACCCAGTACTTC. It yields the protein CASSDGAGRRREETQYF.

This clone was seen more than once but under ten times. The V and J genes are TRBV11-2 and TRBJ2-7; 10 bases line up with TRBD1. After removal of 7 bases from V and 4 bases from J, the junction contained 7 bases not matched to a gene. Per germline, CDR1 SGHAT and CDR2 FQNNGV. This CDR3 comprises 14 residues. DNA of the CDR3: TGTGCCAGCACCCCGGGACAGGGGAGGTACGAGCAGTACTTC. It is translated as CASTPGQGRYEQYF.

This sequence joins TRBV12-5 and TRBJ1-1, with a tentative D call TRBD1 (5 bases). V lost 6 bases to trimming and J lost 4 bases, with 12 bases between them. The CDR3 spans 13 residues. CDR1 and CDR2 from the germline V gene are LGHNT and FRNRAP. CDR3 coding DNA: TGTGCTAGTGGGACAGAGCCGGGCACTGAAGCTTTCTTT. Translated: CASGTEPGTEAFF.

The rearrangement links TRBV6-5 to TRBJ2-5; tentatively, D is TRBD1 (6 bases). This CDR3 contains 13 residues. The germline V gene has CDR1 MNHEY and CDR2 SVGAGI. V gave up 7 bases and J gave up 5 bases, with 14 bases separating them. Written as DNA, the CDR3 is TGTGCCAGCACAAAAGGGGGTGTCGAGACCCAGTACTTC. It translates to CASTKGGVETQYF.

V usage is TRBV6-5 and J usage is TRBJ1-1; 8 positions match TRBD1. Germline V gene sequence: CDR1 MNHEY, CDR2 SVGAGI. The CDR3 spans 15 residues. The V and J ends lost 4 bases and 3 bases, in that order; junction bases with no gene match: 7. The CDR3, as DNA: TGTGCCAGCAGTTCCCGACAGGGGAGGCACACTGAAGCTTTCTTT. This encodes CASSSRQGRHTEAFF.

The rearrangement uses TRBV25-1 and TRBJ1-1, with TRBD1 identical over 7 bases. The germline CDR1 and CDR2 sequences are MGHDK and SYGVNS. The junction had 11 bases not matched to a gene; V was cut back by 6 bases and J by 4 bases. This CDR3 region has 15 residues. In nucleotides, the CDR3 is TGTGCCAGCAGCACAAGAGGGGGCGCAGGCACTGAAGCTTTCTTT. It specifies CASSTRGGAGTEAFF.

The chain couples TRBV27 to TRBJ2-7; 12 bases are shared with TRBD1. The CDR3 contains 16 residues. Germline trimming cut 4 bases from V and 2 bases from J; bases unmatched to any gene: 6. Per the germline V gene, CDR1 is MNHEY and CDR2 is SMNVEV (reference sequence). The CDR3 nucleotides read TGTGCCAGCAGTTCTCCCGGGACAGGGGGCCCCTACGAGCAGTACTTC. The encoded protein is CASSSPGTGGPYEQYF.

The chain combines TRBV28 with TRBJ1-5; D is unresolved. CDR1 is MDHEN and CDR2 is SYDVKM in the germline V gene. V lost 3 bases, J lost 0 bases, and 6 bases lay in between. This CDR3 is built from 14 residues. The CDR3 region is CASSLGLSNQPQHF. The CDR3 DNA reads TGTGCCAGCAGTTTGGGCCTTAGCAATCAGCCCCAGCATTTT.

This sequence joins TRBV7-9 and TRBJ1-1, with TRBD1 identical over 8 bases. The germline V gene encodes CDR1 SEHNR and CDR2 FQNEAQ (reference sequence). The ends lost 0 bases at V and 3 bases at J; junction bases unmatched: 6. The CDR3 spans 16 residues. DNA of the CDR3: TGTGCCAGCAGCTTAGCGTCAGGGGGCGCCGACACTGAAGCTTTCTTT. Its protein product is CASSLASGGADTEAFF.

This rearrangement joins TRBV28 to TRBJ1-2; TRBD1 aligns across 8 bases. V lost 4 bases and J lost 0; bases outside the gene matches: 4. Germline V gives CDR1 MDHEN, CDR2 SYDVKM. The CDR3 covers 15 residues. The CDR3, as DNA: TGTGCCAGCAGTTCTCCAGGGGGCCCTAACTATGGCTACACCTTC. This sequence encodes CASSSPGGPNYGYTF.

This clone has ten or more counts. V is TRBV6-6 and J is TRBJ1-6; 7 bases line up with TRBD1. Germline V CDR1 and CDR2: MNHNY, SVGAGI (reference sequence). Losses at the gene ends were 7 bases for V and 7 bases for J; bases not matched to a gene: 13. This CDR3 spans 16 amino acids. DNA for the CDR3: TGTGCCAGCACCCGTCAGAGACAGGGCTCGAATTCACCCCTCCACTTT. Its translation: CASTRQRQGSNSPLHF.

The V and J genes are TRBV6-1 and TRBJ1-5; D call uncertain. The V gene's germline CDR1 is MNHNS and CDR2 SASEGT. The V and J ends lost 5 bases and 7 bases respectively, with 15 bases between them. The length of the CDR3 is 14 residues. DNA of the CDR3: TGTGCCAGCAGTAGACTATCTCCTTACCAGCCCCAGCATTTT. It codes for CASSRLSPYQPQHF.

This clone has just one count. The chain's CDR3 is CASSFGANYGYTF. The CDR3 nucleotides read TGTGCCAGCAGTTTCGGGGCTAACTATGGCTACACCTTC. The chain employs TRBV6-5 and TRBJ1-2; D unclear. The CDR3 length is 13 residues. The germline V gene encodes CDR1 MNHEY and CDR2 SVGAGI. Trimming left V 4 bases short and J 0 bases short, with 6 bases between.

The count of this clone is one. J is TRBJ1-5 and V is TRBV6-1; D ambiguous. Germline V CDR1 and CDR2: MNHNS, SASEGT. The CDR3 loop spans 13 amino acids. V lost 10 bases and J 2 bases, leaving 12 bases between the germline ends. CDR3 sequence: CANSVERNQPQHF. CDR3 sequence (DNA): TGTGCCAACTCGGTGGAGCGCAATCAGCCCCAGCATTTT.

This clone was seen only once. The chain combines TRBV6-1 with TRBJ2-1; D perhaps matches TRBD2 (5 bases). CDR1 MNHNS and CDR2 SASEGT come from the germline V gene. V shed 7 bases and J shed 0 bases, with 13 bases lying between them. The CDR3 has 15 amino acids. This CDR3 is CASKRDLSSYNEQFF. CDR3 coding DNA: TGTGCCAGCAAGAGGGATTTGAGCTCCTACAATGAGCAGTTCTTC.

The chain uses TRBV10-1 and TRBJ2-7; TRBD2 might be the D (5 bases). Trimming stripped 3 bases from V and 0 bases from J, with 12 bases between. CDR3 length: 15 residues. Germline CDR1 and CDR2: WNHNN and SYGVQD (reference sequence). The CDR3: CASSEGSASSYEQYF. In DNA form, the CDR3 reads TGCGCCAGCAGTGAAGGTAGCGCGAGCTCCTACGAGCAGTACTTC.

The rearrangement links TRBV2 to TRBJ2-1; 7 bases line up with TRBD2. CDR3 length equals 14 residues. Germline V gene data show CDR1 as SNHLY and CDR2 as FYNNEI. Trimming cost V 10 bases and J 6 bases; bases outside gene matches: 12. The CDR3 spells CAIPRGDSFNEQFF. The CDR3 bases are TGTGCCATCCCACGGGGGGACTCATTCAATGAGCAGTTCTTC.

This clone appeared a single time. CDR3 DNA sequence: TGTGCCAGCAGTTATTCCGGCTACAATGAGCAGTTCTTC. It yields the protein CASSYSGYNEQFF. The V gene is TRBV6-5, the J gene TRBJ2-1, with D unclear. This CDR3 spans 13 amino acids. The V end was cut by 3 bases, the J end by 3 bases, with 6 bases between. Per the germline V gene, CDR1 is MNHEY and CDR2 is SVGAGI.

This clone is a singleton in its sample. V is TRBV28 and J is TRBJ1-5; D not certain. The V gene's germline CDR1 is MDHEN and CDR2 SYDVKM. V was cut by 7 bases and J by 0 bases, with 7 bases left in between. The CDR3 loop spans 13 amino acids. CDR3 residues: CASNQVSNQPQHF. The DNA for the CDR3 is TGTGCCAGCAATCAGGTTAGCAATCAGCCCCAGCATTTT.

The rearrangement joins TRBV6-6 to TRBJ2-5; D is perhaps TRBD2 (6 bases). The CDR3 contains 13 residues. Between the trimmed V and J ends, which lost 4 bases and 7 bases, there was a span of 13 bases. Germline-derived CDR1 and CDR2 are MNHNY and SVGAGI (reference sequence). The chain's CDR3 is CASSSDPGGTQYF. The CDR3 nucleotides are TGTGCCAGCAGTTCTGATCCCGGGGGGACCCAGTACTTC.

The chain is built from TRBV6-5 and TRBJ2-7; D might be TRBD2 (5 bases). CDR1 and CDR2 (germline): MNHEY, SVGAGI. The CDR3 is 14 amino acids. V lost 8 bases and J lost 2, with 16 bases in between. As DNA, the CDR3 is TGTGCCAGCTCCCCGGGGTTAAGCACCTACGAGCAGTACTTC. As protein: CASSPGLSTYEQYF.

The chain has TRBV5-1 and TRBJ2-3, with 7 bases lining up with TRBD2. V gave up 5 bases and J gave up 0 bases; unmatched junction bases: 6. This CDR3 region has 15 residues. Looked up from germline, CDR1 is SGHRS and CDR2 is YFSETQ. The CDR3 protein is CASSEAGYSTDTQYF. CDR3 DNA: TGCGCCAGCAGTGAAGCGGGGTATAGCACAGATACGCAGTATTTT.

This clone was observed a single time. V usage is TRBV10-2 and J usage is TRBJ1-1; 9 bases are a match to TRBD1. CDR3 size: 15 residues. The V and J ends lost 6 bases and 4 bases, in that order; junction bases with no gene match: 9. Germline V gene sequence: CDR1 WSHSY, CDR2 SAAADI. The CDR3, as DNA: TGCGCCAGCAGGACGACAGGGGGGGATAGCACTGAAGCTTTCTTT. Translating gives CASRTTGGDSTEAFF.

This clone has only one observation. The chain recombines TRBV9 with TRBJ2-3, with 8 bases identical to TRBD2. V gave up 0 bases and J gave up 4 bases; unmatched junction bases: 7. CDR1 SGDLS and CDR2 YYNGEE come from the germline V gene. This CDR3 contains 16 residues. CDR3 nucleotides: TGTGCCAGCAGCGTAGGTGCGGGGGGCCTCCCAGATACGCAGTATTTT. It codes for CASSVGAGGLPDTQYF.